A single sample gave rise to the 25 T cell receptor beta chains below, sequenced in a study of CD8 T cells in ankylosing spondylitis. Study observations and caveats: A TCR beta motif made of fewer than 10 highly homologous variants seemed typical of ankylosing spondylitis blood.

These receptors lack a known antigen. TCRdb analysed the 5' RACE reads with MiXCR anew, one entry per CDR3 protein. The table shows about 200,000 distinct CDR3 sequences, with 7.3% occurring only once. The material sequenced was blood, either unsorted or a sorted T cell fraction (not recorded which). The receptor source for this set is a male donor with ankylosing spondylitis.

This clonotype was seen repeatedly, ten times or more. The chain carries TRBV11-2 and TRBJ2-3; tentative D call: TRBD2 (7 bases). Germline V CDR1 and CDR2: SGHAT, FQNNGV. V lost 0 bases and J 5 bases, leaving 18 bases between the germline ends. The CDR3 is 17 residues long. CDR3: CASSLDPRRGGLDTQYF. In DNA form, the CDR3 reads TGTGCCAGCAGCTTAGATCCCCGAAGGGGGGGATTAGATACGCAGTATTTT.

Many counts were recorded for this clonotype. The chain links TRBV6-5 to TRBJ2-1, with 13 bases that match TRBD2. This CDR3 spans 15 amino acids. Trimming removed 0 bases from V and 8 bases from J; junction bases left unmatched: 1. Germline values: CDR1 MNHEY, CDR2 SVGAGI. The CDR3 DNA is TGTGCCAGCAGTTACTCACTAGCGGGGGGGTATGAGCAGTTCTTC. Its translation is CASSYSLAGGYEQFF.

Many counts were recorded for this clonotype. The chain uses TRBV20-1 and TRBJ2-7; the D gene is possibly TRBD2 (6 bases). V was shortened by 7 bases and J by 2 bases, with 9 bases between the two germline ends. The V gene's germline CDR1 is DFQATT and CDR2 SNEGSKA (reference sequence). This CDR3 is 11 amino acids long. The CDR3 here is CSVGGTYEQYF. CDR3 DNA sequence: TGCAGTGTGGGCGGGACCTACGAGCAGTACTTC.

This clonotype was counted at least ten times. The V call is TRBV7-2, the J call TRBJ2-5, with D perhaps being TRBD1 or TRBD2 (6 bases each). Germline V gene sequence: CDR1 SGHTA, CDR2 FQGNSA. V was cut by 3 bases and J by 9 bases, with 20 bases left in between. There are 15 residues in the CDR3. CDR3 in DNA: TGTGCCAGCAGCTTCGGGGGCGGCATCTTCAACGCCCAGTACTTC. Translation gives CASSFGGGIFNAQYF.

This clonotype showed up many times. The chain links TRBV20-1 to TRBJ2-4, with D maybe TRBD2 (6 bases). The CDR3 consists of 14 residues. Germline V gives CDR1 DFQATT, CDR2 SNEGSKA (reference sequence). V was pared by 7 bases and J by 0 bases, with 13 bases between. CDR3 bases: TGCAGTGTCAGTCGGGAGCTAGCCAAAAACATTCAGTACTTC. The encoded protein is CSVSRELAKNIQYF.

This clonotype came up a few times. The gene calls are TRBV27 and TRBJ2-5, with 10 nucleotides matching TRBD2. The CDR3 contains 14 residues. Germline-derived CDR1 and CDR2 are MNHEY and SMNVEV (reference sequence). V lost 5 bases and J lost 3; bases outside the gene matches: 3. The CDR3 DNA is TGTGCCAGCAGTATCCTAGCGGGGGAAGAGACCCAGTACTTC. This translates into CASSILAGEETQYF.

The rearrangement uses TRBV6-1 and TRBJ2-7; no clear D. Trimming removed 2 bases at V and 3 bases at J, with 5 bases between. This CDR3 spans 12 amino acids. Germline CDR1 and CDR2: MNHNS and SASEGT. This chain's CDR3 is CASSENFYEQYF. The CDR3 DNA follows: TGTGCCAGCAGTGAAAACTTCTACGAGCAGTACTTC.

There are many counts of this clonotype. The genes are TRBV18 and TRBJ2-3, with TRBD1 matching 8 bases. The CDR3 covers 15 residues. V gave up 1 base and J gave up 6 bases; unmatched junction bases: 6. Germline values: CDR1 KGHSH, CDR2 LQKENI. The CDR3 protein is CASSPLQGAGDTQYF. CDR3 DNA: TGTGCCAGCTCACCACTTCAGGGGGCAGGTGATACGCAGTATTTT.

This clonotype was found many times. The chain is built from TRBV5-1 and TRBJ2-3, with 14 positions matching TRBD2. J was trimmed by 2 bases and V by 4 bases; bases with no gene match: 3. The CDR3 loop spans 16 amino acids. Germline V gene data show CDR1 as SGHRS and CDR2 as YFSETQ. The CDR3 DNA reads TGCGCCAGCAGCCCGGGACTAGCGGGGGACACAGATACGCAGTATTTT. It codes for CASSPGLAGDTDTQYF.

At least ten counts were recorded for this clonotype. The chain carries TRBV7-9 and TRBJ1-2; 9 positions agree with TRBD1. The CDR3 covers 15 residues. J lost 4 bases, V lost 5 bases, and 8 bases had no gene match. Germline V gene data show CDR1 as SEHNR and CDR2 as FQNEAQ (reference sequence). CDR3 amino acids: CASSHIPGQGYGYTF. CDR3 DNA sequence: TGTGCCAGCAGCCACATTCCGGGACAGGGCTATGGCTACACCTTC.

This clonotype came up many times. The chain is built from TRBV28 and TRBJ1-2, with TRBD1 identical over 9 bases. The junction had 7 bases not matched to a gene; V was cut back by 5 bases and J by 6 bases. The CDR3 is made up of 14 amino acids. CDR1 and CDR2 (germline): MDHEN, SYDVKM. Here the CDR3 DNA reads TGTGCCAGCAGTCCGATCCGGACAGGGGATGGCTACACCTTC. Residues: CASSPIRTGDGYTF.

This clonotype was seen at least ten times. V and J are TRBV4-2 and TRBJ2-1, with D maybe TRBD2 (6 bases). Germline V lookup: CDR1 LGHNA, CDR2 YNFKEQ. The CDR3 runs to 15 residues. V lost 6 bases to trimming and J lost 2 bases, with 14 bases between them. CDR3: CASRPRDSPYNEQFF. The CDR3 nucleotides are TGTGCCAGCAGACCCCGGGACTCGCCCTACAATGAGCAGTTCTTC.

This clonotype has only a few counts. The V gene is TRBV7-9, the J gene TRBJ1-5; TRBD1 matches at 12 bases. Per germline, CDR1 SEHNR and CDR2 FQNEAQ (reference sequence). V was clipped by 4 bases and J by 6 bases; unmatched bases: 4. The CDR3 is made up of 15 amino acids. The CDR3 sequence is CASSSGTGGPQPQHF. The CDR3 region has the DNA TGTGCCAGCAGCTCCGGGACAGGGGGCCCTCAGCCCCAGCATTTT.

J is TRBJ2-7 and V is TRBV7-6; TRBD2 is a possible D gene (5 bases). The germline V and J ends were trimmed by 5 bases and 6 bases, with 17 bases remaining between them. Germline CDR1 SGHVS, CDR2 FNYEAQ. The CDR3 spans 14 residues. This chain's CDR3 is CASSPAPGVAEQYF. The CDR3 bases are TGTGCCAGCAGCCCTGCCCCCGGGGTCGCCGAGCAGTACTTC.

This clonotype was found a few times. The V gene is TRBV2, the J gene TRBJ2-7; 7 nucleotides align to TRBD1. Germline assignment: CDR1 SNHLY and CDR2 FYNNEI. There are 15 residues in the CDR3. With V trimmed by 7 bases and J by 0 bases, 9 bases remained unmatched. CDR3 amino acids: CASTEPPGGSYEQYF. CDR3 sequence (DNA): TGTGCCAGCACCGAACCCCCAGGGGGCTCCTACGAGCAGTACTTC.

At least ten counts were recorded for this clonotype. CDR3 in amino acids: CASSLTGSGETQYF. The CDR3, as DNA: TGTGCCAGCAGCTTGACAGGGTCTGGGGAGACCCAGTACTTC. This sequence joins TRBV7-9 and TRBJ2-5; 7 nucleotides line up with TRBD1. V gave up 3 bases and J gave up 5 bases; unmatched junction bases: 6. CDR3 length: 14 amino acids. Germline CDR1 and CDR2: SEHNR and FQNEAQ (reference sequence).

This clonotype has a count of ten or more. The chain links TRBV7-9 to TRBJ2-3; D is undetermined. The CDR3 has 14 amino acids. V was shortened by 5 bases and J by 0 bases, with 9 bases between the two germline ends. CDR1 and CDR2 from the germline V gene are SEHNR and FQNEAQ (reference sequence). This chain's CDR3 is CASSRTDSTDTQYF. Written as DNA, the CDR3 is TGTGCCAGCAGCCGGACCGATAGCACAGATACGCAGTATTTT. Full variable domain (missing parts from reference TRBV7-9 and TRBJ2-3): DTGVSQNPRHKITKRGQNVTFRCDPISEHNRLYWYRQTLGQGPEFLTYFQNEAQLEKSRLLSDRFSAERPKGSFSTLEIQRTEQGDSAMYLCASSRTDSTDTQYFGPGTRLTVL.

The CDR3 coding sequence is TGTGCCAGCAGCTTATCTGAGCGAAGGGGACAGTTCACAGATACGCAGTATTTT. Translated, it gives CASSLSERRGQFTDTQYF. The V call is TRBV11-2, the J call TRBJ2-3, with 7 bases lining up with TRBD1. Germline lookup yields CDR1 SGHAT and CDR2 FQNNGV. This CDR3 has 18 amino acids. J was trimmed by 2 bases and V by 2 bases; bases with no gene match: 13.

This clonotype was counted at least ten times. V gene TRBV29-1 combines with J gene TRBJ2-7; TRBD1 matches at 11 bases. The CDR3 is 13 amino acids. The J segment lost 8 bases and the V segment lost 7 bases, leaving 10 bases of the junction unmatched. Germline CDR1 reads SQVTM; CDR2 reads ANQGSEA. CDR3 amino acids: CSAVGTGGWKQYF. The CDR3 DNA sequence: TGCAGCGCGGTGGGGACAGGGGGATGGAAGCAGTACTTC.

The sample holds many counts of this clonotype. V and J are TRBV20-1 and TRBJ1-1; 10 bases are a match to TRBD1. This CDR3 has 14 residues. With 6 bases clipped from V and 4 bases from J, the junction kept 8 bases outside the gene matches. Per germline, CDR1 DFQATT and CDR2 SNEGSKA (reference sequence). CDR3 in DNA: TGCAGTGCCACTCACCGGGACAGGGGCACTGAAGCTTTCTTT. The encoded protein is CSATHRDRGTEAFF.

This chain connects TRBV19 to TRBJ2-1, with D perhaps TRBD1 (6 bases). CDR1 LNHDA and CDR2 SQIVND come from the germline V gene (reference sequence). Trimming cost V 6 bases and J 1 base, with 13 bases left between them. The CDR3 runs 15 residues. CDR3 residues: CASSLPGVSYNEQFF. The CDR3 DNA sequence: TGTGCCAGTAGCCTCCCAGGGGTGTCCTACAATGAGCAGTTCTTC.

This clonotype was seen ten or more times. The chain carries TRBV29-1 and TRBJ2-3, with 7 nucleotides matching TRBD2. The J segment lost 2 bases and the V segment lost 3 bases, leaving 14 bases of the junction unmatched. In germline, CDR1 is SQVTM, CDR2 ANQGSEA. This CDR3 spans 17 amino acids. The CDR3 sequence: CSVEGGTDIRLTDTQYF. The DNA for the CDR3 is TGCAGCGTTGAGGGGGGGACGGACATTCGGCTCACAGATACGCAGTATTTT.

This clonotype was detected a few times. The chain couples TRBV4-1 to TRBJ2-7; 9 bases are shared with TRBD1. CDR3 length: 16 amino acids. CDR1 is MGHRA and CDR2 is YSYEKL in the germline V gene. J gave up 3 bases and V 0 bases, and 6 bases lay outside the gene matches. CDR3 in DNA: TGCGCCAGCAGCCAAGATGCAGGACAGGGGAACTACGAGCAGTACTTC. Protein product: CASSQDAGQGNYEQYF.

This clonotype was seen ten or more times. The V gene is TRBV7-9, the J gene TRBJ2-1; a weak D match, TRBD2 (5 bases). This CDR3 has 16 amino acids. Trimming removed 2 bases at V and 6 bases at J, with 17 bases between. Germline CDR1 is SEHNR and CDR2 is FQNEAQ (reference sequence). The DNA of the CDR3 is TGTGCCAGCAGCTTATCGTTTGCGTCGGGAAGCAATGAGCAGTTCTTC. Amino acids: CASSLSFASGSNEQFF.

This clonotype has ten or more counts. The V call is TRBV13, the J call TRBJ1-6; 8 bases are a match to TRBD1. The germline CDR1 and CDR2 sequences are PRHDT and FYEKMQ (reference sequence). V shed 5 bases, J shed 10 bases, and the junction held 7 bases outside the gene matches. This CDR3 region has 14 residues. The DNA of the CDR3 is TGTGCCAGCAGCCCCGACAGGGGCAGATCACCCCTCCACTTT. Encoded protein: CASSPDRGRSPLHF.